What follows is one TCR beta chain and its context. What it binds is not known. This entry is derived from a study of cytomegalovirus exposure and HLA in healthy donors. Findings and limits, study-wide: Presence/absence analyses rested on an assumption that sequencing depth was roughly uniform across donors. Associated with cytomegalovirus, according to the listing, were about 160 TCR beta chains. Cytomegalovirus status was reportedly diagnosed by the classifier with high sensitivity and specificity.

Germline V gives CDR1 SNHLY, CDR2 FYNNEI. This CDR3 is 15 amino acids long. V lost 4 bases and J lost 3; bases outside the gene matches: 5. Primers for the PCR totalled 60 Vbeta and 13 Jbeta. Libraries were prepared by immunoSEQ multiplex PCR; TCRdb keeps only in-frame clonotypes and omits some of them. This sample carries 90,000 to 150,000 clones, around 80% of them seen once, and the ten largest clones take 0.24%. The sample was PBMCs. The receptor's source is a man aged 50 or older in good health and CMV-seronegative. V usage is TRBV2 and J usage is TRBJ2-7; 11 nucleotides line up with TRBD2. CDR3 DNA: TGTGCCAGCAGTGGCGGACTAGCGGGCTACTACGAGCAGTACTTC. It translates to CASSGGLAGYYEQYF.